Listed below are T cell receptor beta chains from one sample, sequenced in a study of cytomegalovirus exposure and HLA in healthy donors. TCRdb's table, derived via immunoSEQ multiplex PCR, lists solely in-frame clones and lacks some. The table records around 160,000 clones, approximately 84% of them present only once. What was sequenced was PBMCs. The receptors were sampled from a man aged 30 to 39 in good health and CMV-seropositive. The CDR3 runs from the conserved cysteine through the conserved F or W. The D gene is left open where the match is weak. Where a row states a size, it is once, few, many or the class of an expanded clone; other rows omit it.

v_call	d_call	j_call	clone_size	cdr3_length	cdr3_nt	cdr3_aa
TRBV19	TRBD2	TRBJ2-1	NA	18	TGTGCCAGTAGTCCTCCGGGACTAGAAGTCGGCTCCTACAATGAGCAGTTCTTC	CASSPPGLEVGSYNEQFF
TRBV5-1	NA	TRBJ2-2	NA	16	TGCGCCAGCAGCCCGGTCGGGGACACGAACACCGGGGAGCTGTTTTTT	CASSPVGDTNTGELFF
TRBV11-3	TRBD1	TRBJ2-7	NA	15	TGTGCCAGCAGCTTAGAGACAGGGGACAACTACGAGCAGTACTTC	CASSLETGDNYEQYF
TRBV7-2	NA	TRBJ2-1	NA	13	TGTGCCAGCAGCCGGATCGGAGGGGATGAGCAGTTCTTC	CASSRIGGDEQFF
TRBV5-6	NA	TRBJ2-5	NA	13	TGTGCCAGCAGCTTGGGGACTTTGGAGACCCAGTACTTC	CASSLGTLETQYF
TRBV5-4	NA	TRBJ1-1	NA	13	TGTGCCAGCACCACCGGAGAGAACACTGAAGCTTTCTTT	CASTTGENTEAFF
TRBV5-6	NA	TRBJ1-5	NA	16	TGTGCCAGCAGCTTGGGGCAGGGGACGAGCAATCAGCCCCAGCATTTT	CASSLGQGTSNQPQHF
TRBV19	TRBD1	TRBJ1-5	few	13	TGTGCCAGTAGTGCCCAGGGGGATCAGCCCCAGCATTTT	CASSAQGDQPQHF
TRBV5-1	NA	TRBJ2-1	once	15	TGCGCCAGCAGCTTGACTCCGAGCTCCTACAATGAGCAGTTCTTC	CASSLTPSSYNEQFF
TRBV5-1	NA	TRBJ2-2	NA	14	TGCGCCAGCAGCTTGGCCGTCGACACCGGGGAGCTGTTTTTT	CASSLAVDTGELFF
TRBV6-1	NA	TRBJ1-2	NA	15	TGTGCCAGCGGCGGGCCCTCCCTGGGAGACTATGGCTACACCTTC	CASGGPSLGDYGYTF
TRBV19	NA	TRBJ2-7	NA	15	TGTGCCAGTAGTATTCGAGGTAGCGGCACCTACGAGCAGTACTTC	CASSIRGSGTYEQYF
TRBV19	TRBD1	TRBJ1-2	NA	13	TGTGCCAGTAGTATAGACCAGGGGGACATCTACACCTTC	CASSIDQGDIYTF
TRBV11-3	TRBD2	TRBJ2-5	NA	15	TGTGCCAGCAGCCCAGGACTAGCGGTCCAAGAGACCCAGTACTTC	CASSPGLAVQETQYF
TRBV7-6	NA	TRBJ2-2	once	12	TGTGCCAGCAGCTTTGGAGCCGGGGAGCTGTTTTTT	CASSFGAGELFF
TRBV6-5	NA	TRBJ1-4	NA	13	TGTGCCAGCAGTTACCCGCGCAGGGAAAAACTGTTTTTT	CASSYPRREKLFF
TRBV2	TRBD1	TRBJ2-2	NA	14	TGTGCCAGCAGCCGGGACAGCTACACCGGGGAGCTGTTTTTT	CASSRDSYTGELFF
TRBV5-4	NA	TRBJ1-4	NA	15	TGTGCCAGCAGCGACGGCTCAGGGGTGTTTGAAAAACTGTTTTTT	CASSDGSGVFEKLFF
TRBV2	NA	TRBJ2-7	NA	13	TGTGCCAGCAAGACCCAGGTCCCTTACGAGCAGTACTTC	CASKTQVPYEQYF
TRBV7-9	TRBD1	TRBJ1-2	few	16	TGTGCCAGCAGCCGGAGAGATGCGGGACAGAACTATGGCTACACCTTC	CASSRRDAGQNYGYTF
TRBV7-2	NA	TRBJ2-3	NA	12	TGTGCCAGCAGCTCCCCCGCGGGTACGCAGTATTTT	CASSSPAGTQYF
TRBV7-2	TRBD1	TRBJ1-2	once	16	TGTGCCAGCAGCTCCCCAATCCCGGGACAGATGGAAGGCTACACCTTC	CASSSPIPGQMEGYTF
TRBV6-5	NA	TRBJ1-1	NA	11	TGTGCCAGCAGGTTAAACACTGAAGCTTTCTTT	CASRLNTEAFF